Below, 31 T cell receptor beta chains from the same sample are listed, as sequenced in a study of response to subunit inactivated influenza vaccine. TCRdb ran MiXCR on the RT-PCR reads and lists one entry per CDR3 protein. The sample lists about 620,000 distinct CDR3 sequences; 12% were seen once. The sequenced sample was PBMCs from blood, obtained on the day of vaccination. The receptors originated from a man over 45 who received an inactivated influenza vaccine.

This clonotype was seen at least ten times. The rearrangement joins TRBV29-1 to TRBJ2-3, with D unclear. CDR1 and CDR2 from the germline V gene are SQVTM and ANQGSEA. The CDR3 contains 11 residues. The V end was cut by 7 bases, the J end by 3 bases, with 8 bases between. CDR3 amino acids: CSAAETDTQYF. CDR3 nucleotide sequence: TGCAGCGCCGCAGAAACAGATACGCAGTATTTT.

There are a few counts of this clonotype. CDR3 sequence (DNA): TGTGCCAGCAGCTTCCGGACTAGCGGGAGTGGTTATCCAAACACCGGGGAGCTGTTTTTT. It specifies CASSFRTSGSGYPNTGELFF. This sequence joins TRBV11-2 and TRBJ2-2; 13 bases are shared with TRBD2. CDR1 SGHAT and CDR2 FQNNGV come from the germline V gene. The junction had 12 bases not matched to a gene; V was cut back by 3 bases and J by 2 bases. This CDR3 is 20 amino acids long.

This clonotype was detected a few times. This rearrangement joins TRBV7-2 to TRBJ2-1; D is unresolved. Germline CDR1 SGHTA, CDR2 FQGNSA. The CDR3 extends over 15 amino acids. V lost 1 base to trimming and J lost 5 bases, with 12 bases between them. CDR3 DNA: TGTGCCAGCAGCTTAGATTCCGCGCGGAACAATGAGCAGTTCTTC. Protein product: CASSLDSARNNEQFF.

This clonotype was counted many times. This chain uses TRBV14 with TRBJ1-2; D is unclear. V dropped 0 bases and J dropped 5 bases, with 7 bases sitting between them. Germline V gene lookup returns CDR1 SGHDN and CDR2 FVKESK. The CDR3 extends over 13 amino acids. CDR3 bases: TGTGCCAGCAGCCAAGACGGGCGATATGGCTACACCTTC. This gives the protein CASSQDGRYGYTF.

This clonotype was counted between two and nine times. The chain is built from TRBV5-6 and TRBJ1-4; D is unclear. V was cut by 1 base and J by 8 bases, with 15 bases left in between. Germline V gene lookup returns CDR1 SGHDT and CDR2 YYEEEE. The CDR3 is 15 residues long. CDR3 sequence reads: CASSLITANGEKLFF. In DNA form, the CDR3 reads TGTGCCAGCAGCTTGATAACGGCCAATGGGGAAAAACTGTTTTTT.

This clonotype was counted ten times or more. The CDR3 sequence is CASSLDRRETQYF. CDR3 DNA sequence: TGTGCCAGCAGCTTAGATAGGAGAGAGACCCAGTACTTC. V gene TRBV7-2 combines with J gene TRBJ2-5; no definite D call. There are 13 residues in the CDR3. Germline CDR1 is SGHTA and CDR2 is FQGNSA. Trimming took 1 base from V and 4 from J, leaving 7 bases between them.

This clonotype was counted at least ten times. This chain connects TRBV6-1 to TRBJ1-4; 9 nucleotides match TRBD1. The germline V gene encodes CDR1 MNHNS and CDR2 SASEGT. V shed 5 bases and J 7 bases; nucleotides not matched to a gene: 5. The CDR3 consists of 14 residues. CDR3 coding DNA: TGTGCCAGCAGTCCGACAGGGGGAGGTGAAAAACTGTTTTTT. Translated, it gives CASSPTGGGEKLFF.

In the case of this clonotype: Mismatch with germline at one junction end may stem from a read error. V and J are TRBV20-1 and TRBJ2-1, with 8 bases lining up with TRBD2. CDR1 and CDR2 from the germline V gene are DFQATT and SNEGSKA (reference sequence). CDR3 length equals 16 residues. This CDR3 is CCARDRSGSAYNEQFF. The CDR3, as DNA: TGCTGTGCTAGAGATAGAAGCGGGAGCGCCTACAATGAGCAGTTCTTC.

The table lists this clonotype with a few counts. CDR3: CASRSPNPEQYF. Written as DNA, the CDR3 is TGTGCCAGCAGGTCCCCTAATCCCGAGCAGTACTTC. The V and J genes are TRBV2 and TRBJ2-7; D ambiguous. V lost 6 bases to trimming and J lost 6 bases, with 12 bases between them. Germline V gives CDR1 SNHLY, CDR2 FYNNEI. This CDR3 is built from 12 residues.

The chain couples TRBV6-5 to TRBJ2-3; TRBD2 matches 9 bases. After removal of 2 bases from V and 6 bases from J, the junction contained 6 bases not matched to a gene. Germline CDR1 is MNHEY and CDR2 is SVGAGI. The CDR3 is made up of 15 amino acids. The CDR3 DNA is TGTGCCAGCAGTTACGCGGGGGGGCCGGCCGATACGCAGTATTTT. Its protein product is CASSYAGGPADTQYF.

The V and J genes are TRBV10-3 and TRBJ2-5; the D gene is possibly TRBD1 (5 bases). Trimming removed 4 bases at V and 0 bases at J, with 6 bases between. This CDR3 is 13 amino acids long. The germline V gene has CDR1 ENHRY and CDR2 SYGVKD. The CDR3 coding sequence is TGTGCCATCAGTGGGGGCTACCAAGAGACCCAGTACTTC. This codes for CAISGGYQETQYF.

The J gene is TRBJ2-1, the V gene TRBV6-1; D is uncertain. Per the germline V gene, CDR1 is MNHNS and CDR2 is SASEGT. This CDR3 has 14 residues. Between the trimmed V and J ends, which lost 1 base and 8 bases, there was a span of 12 bases. CDR3 region: CASSEVWGGYEQFF. CDR3 DNA: TGTGCCAGCAGTGAAGTCTGGGGTGGCTATGAGCAGTTCTTC.

This clonotype was picked up many times. This chain joins TRBV7-9 and TRBJ2-1, with D perhaps TRBD2 (5 bases). V shed 5 bases and J shed 9 bases, with 14 bases lying between them. The germline V gene has CDR1 SEHNR and CDR2 FQNEAQ (reference sequence). The CDR3 extends over 13 amino acids. Written as DNA, the CDR3 is TGTGCCAGCAGCCCTCCGTTAGGAGGTGAGCAGTTCTTC. Its translation is CASSPPLGGEQFF.

This clonotype was observed many times. The chain carries TRBV28 and TRBJ2-5; no reliable D call. Per the germline V gene, CDR1 is MDHEN and CDR2 is SYDVKM. This CDR3 spans 12 amino acids. Deletions cut 5 bases from V and 2 bases from J, with 6 bases between. This CDR3 is CASSPSQETQYF. CDR3 bases: TGTGCCAGCAGTCCCTCACAAGAGACCCAGTACTTC.

This clonotype has a count of ten or more. This chain connects TRBV5-5 to TRBJ2-2; D is uncertain. This CDR3 is built from 16 residues. Germline assignment: CDR1 SGHKS and CDR2 YYEKEE (reference sequence). Trimming pared 1 base from V and 0 bases from J, leaving 10 bases between. CDR3 nucleotide sequence: TGTGCCAGCAGCTTGTTCGGAACCGCGAACACCGGGGAGCTGTTTTTT. Amino acids: CASSLFGTANTGELFF.

This chain links TRBV12-3 or TRBV12-4 with TRBJ1-5, with D perhaps TRBD1 (6 bases). The CDR3 runs to 18 residues. V was shortened by 5 bases and J by 0 bases, with 20 bases between the two germline ends. The CDR3, as DNA: TGTGCCAGCAGTCTCGGGACGGGGCGGGGGCCTAGCAATCAGCCCCAGCATTTT. As protein: CASSLGTGRGPSNQPQHF.

The rearrangement uses TRBV7-2 and TRBJ2-6; D not resolved. The CDR3 spans 15 residues. Trimming left V 2 bases short and J 1 base short, with 6 bases between. Per the germline V gene, CDR1 is SGHTA and CDR2 is FQGNSA. The CDR3 DNA is TGTGCCAGCAGCTTACCCCTATCTGGGGCCAACGTCCTGACTTTC. This translates into CASSLPLSGANVLTF.

In DNA form, the CDR3 reads TGTGCCAGCAGTATGGCAGGGGGCTACAATGAGCAGTTCTTC. It codes for CASSMAGGYNEQFF. This chain joins TRBV12-3 or TRBV12-4 and TRBJ2-1; TRBD1 agrees at 7 bases. J was trimmed by 3 bases and V by 5 bases; bases with no gene match: 4. This CDR3 contains 14 residues.

The chain carries TRBV5-4 and TRBJ2-5, with D unresolved. This CDR3 is built from 16 residues. The ends were cut back, 4 bases at V and 0 bases at J, with 16 bases in the middle. Germline CDR1 reads SGHNT; CDR2 reads YYREEE (reference sequence). CDR3 DNA sequence: TGTGCCAGCAGCCTTATGGAAGGTCGATACCAAGAGACCCAGTACTTC. It codes for CASSLMEGRYQETQYF.

This clonotype was observed a few times. J is TRBJ2-2 and V is TRBV7-2; possibly TRBD1 or TRBD2 for D (7 bases each). V shed 3 bases and J shed 6 bases, with 11 bases lying between them. Per the germline V gene, CDR1 is SGHTA and CDR2 is FQGNSA. The CDR3 is made up of 14 amino acids. CDR3 coding DNA: TGTGCCAGCAGCTTGCAGGGGGGGCCCGGGGAGCTGTTTTTT. It codes for CASSLQGGPGELFF.

This clonotype appeared a few times. The V call is TRBV11-1, the J call TRBJ2-1; a possible D gene is TRBD2 (7 bases). The CDR3 consists of 20 residues. Germline lookup yields CDR1 SGHAT and CDR2 FQDESV (reference sequence). V was clipped by 5 bases and J by 6 bases, with 32 bases between them. CDR3 sequence reads: CASSPQGGGKRGLYLNEQFF. CDR3 sequence (DNA): TGTGCCAGCAGCCCCCAAGGGGGGGGAAAACGAGGTCTTTACCTCAATGAGCAGTTCTTC. The full variable domain, its missing parts supplied by reference TRBV11-1 and TRBJ2-1, is EAEVAQSPRYKITEKSQAVAFWCDPISGHATLYWYRQILGQGPELLVQFQDESVVDDSQLPKDRFSAERLKGVDSTLKIQPAELGDSAMYLCASSPQGGGKRGLYLNEQFFGPGTRLTVL.

The J gene is TRBJ2-1, the V gene TRBV29-1, with D maybe TRBD1 (5 bases). Germline V lookup: CDR1 SQVTM, CDR2 ANQGSEA. V dropped 6 bases and J dropped 4 bases, with 19 bases sitting between them. This CDR3 is 15 amino acids long. The CDR3 sequence is CSVAVIGAWYNEQFF. As DNA, the CDR3 is TGCAGCGTCGCGGTAATTGGGGCATGGTACAATGAGCAGTTCTTC.

With regard to this clonotype: This sequence may be a read error, since a much larger clone differs from it by one base. The CDR3 sequence is CATSRDHTRSGELFF. Written as DNA, the CDR3 is TGTGCCACCAGCAGAGATCATACACGCTCCGGGGAGCTGTTTTTT. J is TRBJ2-2 and V is TRBV15; D gene uncertain. The ends were cut back, 0 bases at V and 6 bases at J, with 11 bases in the middle. CDR1 and CDR2 (germline): LNHNV, YYDKDF (reference sequence). This CDR3 comprises 15 residues.

A few counts support this clonotype. The V gene is TRBV7-9, the J gene TRBJ1-2; 7 nucleotides match TRBD1. CDR3 length: 14 residues. With V trimmed by 3 bases and J by 2 bases, 3 bases remained unmatched. Looked up from germline, CDR1 is SEHNR and CDR2 is FQNEAQ (reference sequence). In nucleotides, the CDR3 is TGTGCCAGCAGCTTGACAGGGTGGAACTATGGCTACACCTTC. It translates to CASSLTGWNYGYTF.

This chain uses TRBV7-8 with TRBJ2-7, with TRBD1 as a possible D gene (6 bases). CDR1 is SGHVS and CDR2 is FQNEAQ in the germline V gene. The CDR3 loop spans 14 amino acids. Between the trimmed V and J ends, which lost 4 bases and 1 base, there was a span of 11 bases. CDR3 in amino acids: CASSSRDTSYEQYF. CDR3 nucleotides: TGTGCCAGCAGCTCCCGGGACACTTCCTACGAGCAGTACTTC. The full variable domain, completed using reference TRBV7-8 and TRBJ2-7, is GAGVSQSPRYKVAKRGQDVALRCDPISGHVSLFWYQQALGQGPEFLTYFQNEAQLDKSGLPSDRFFAERPEGSVSTLKIQRTQQEDSAVYLCASSSRDTSYEQYFGPGTRLTVT.

This clonotype was seen more than once but under ten times. This chain links TRBV30 with TRBJ2-5; D is uncertain. Germline V gene sequence: CDR1 GTSNPN, CDR2 SVGIG (reference sequence). V lost 3 bases and J 5 bases, leaving 13 bases between the germline ends. This CDR3 comprises 13 residues. The CDR3 protein is CAWRTGPGETQYF. The DNA for the CDR3 is TGTGCCTGGAGGACCGGGCCCGGGGAGACCCAGTACTTC.

There are a few counts of this clonotype. The chain joins TRBV28 to TRBJ2-7; D ambiguous. CDR1 and CDR2 from the germline V gene are MDHEN and SYDVKM. The V end lost 3 bases, the J end lost 2 bases, and 8 bases lay between the germline ends. The CDR3 extends over 13 amino acids. In DNA form, the CDR3 reads TGTGCCAGCAGTTTGCCCCAGGCCTACGAGCAGTACTTC. Protein product: CASSLPQAYEQYF.

This clonotype was picked up many times. This chain connects TRBV7-2 to TRBJ2-7; unclear D gene. From germline, CDR1 is SGHTA and CDR2 FQGNSA. The CDR3 sequence is 10 residues long. With 7 bases removed from V and 3 bases from J, the gap between germline ends came to 4 bases. The CDR3 region is CASTRYEQYF. Here the CDR3 DNA reads TGTGCCAGCACACGCTACGAGCAGTACTTC.

This clonotype was observed a handful of times. The rearrangement links TRBV2 to TRBJ1-5; D gene unclear. Between the trimmed V and J ends, which lost 7 bases and 2 bases, there was a span of 9 bases. The length of the CDR3 is 13 residues. Germline-derived CDR1 and CDR2 are SNHLY and FYNNEI. The CDR3 nucleotides read TGTGCCAGCATGCGACATGGCAATCAGCCCCAGCATTTT. Protein sequence: CASMRHGNQPQHF.

The genes are TRBV20-1 and TRBJ2-7, with D unresolved. CDR1 DFQATT and CDR2 SNEGSKA come from the germline V gene (reference sequence). The CDR3 is 12 residues long. The V end lost 3 bases, the J end lost 3 bases, and 9 bases lay between the germline ends. Here the CDR3 DNA reads TGCAGTGCTAGGCCAAATAACTACGAGCAGTACTTC. Protein product: CSARPNNYEQYF.

This clonotype showed up just a few times. The chain couples TRBV12-3 or TRBV12-4 to TRBJ2-1, with D perhaps matching TRBD2 (6 bases). This CDR3 has 14 amino acids. V was pared by 5 bases and J by 6 bases, with 14 bases between. CDR3 sequence: CASSPAGPPNEQFF. CDR3 sequence (DNA): TGTGCCAGCAGTCCCGCGGGACCGCCCAATGAGCAGTTCTTC.